The 2 T cell receptor beta chains reported below all come from one sample, sequenced in a study of blood T cell repertoires in COVID-19 (dated by TCRdb to the early 2020s). Library preparation was by the immunoSEQ multiplex PCR assay. TCRdb provides this immuneACCESS table in a form limited to in-frame rearrangements. Some clones are lacking; in checked studies, under half of them reflect an unresolved V gene, and why the rest are absent is not known. Within this sample are 360,000 or so clones, with about four fifths of them counted one time only. Together, the top ten hold approximately 5% of the sample. The sequencing input was PBMCs or T cells enriched from blood (not recorded which). The receptors come from a woman aged 45-59 years who had recovered from COVID-19.

V and J are TRBV5-6 and TRBJ1-1; D unclear. Per the germline V gene, CDR1 is SGHDT and CDR2 is YYEEEE. This CDR3 is built from 13 residues. Trimming shortened V by 5 bases and J by 1 base, and 9 bases separated the two germline ends. The CDR3 bases are TGTGCCAGCAGTTATACAAAGAACACTGAAGCTTTCTTT. It yields the protein CASSYTKNTEAFF.

The rearrangement joins TRBV19 to TRBJ1-3; perhaps TRBD1 as D (6 bases). Germline V CDR1 and CDR2: LNHDA, SQIVND (reference sequence). The CDR3 loop spans 14 amino acids. V lost 4 bases, J lost 2 bases, and 9 bases lay in between. CDR3 protein: CASSTHRAGNTIYF. The CDR3 DNA is TGTGCCAGTAGTACCCACAGGGCTGGAAACACCATATATTTT.